These T cell receptor beta chains were read from a single sample in a study of T cell clonotyping in hematopoietic cell transplantation. This table comes from immunoSEQ multiplex PCR, and its TCRdb copy is limited to in-frame clones, with some not included. Found here are over 4,500 clones, about two thirds of them singletons; the top ten hold 26%. The input for sequencing was PBMCs, taken 100 days after allogeneic stem cell transplant. These receptors all come from a female patient aged 45-60 years who had an allogeneic stem cell transplant, so the T cells may come from the graft donor. Some clones in this sample may be carry-over from other donors' samples. Each CDR3 is given with its conserved first and last residue. Fields, in order: V gene, clone size, J gene, D gene, CDR3 DNA, CDR3 protein. The D gene is left open where the match is weak. Size is omitted from some rows. Given values are once, few, many or a class for expanded clones.

TRBV7-2,few,TRBJ2-1,NA,TGTGCCAGCAGCTTAGTTTCGGGGCCCAATGAGCAGTTCTTC,CASSLVSGPNEQFF
TRBV27,NA,TRBJ2-1,NA,TGTGCCAGCAGTTCCACAGCCATCGTTGCCTACAATGAGCAGTTCTTC,CASSSTAIVAYNEQFF
TRBV5-5,NA,TRBJ1-2,NA,TGTGCCAGCAGCTTGGCCGGGTCACAGCTCTATGGCTACACCTTC,CASSLAGSQLYGYTF
TRBV7-9,few,TRBJ1-2,NA,TGTGCCAGCAGCCCGCTGGCCCTGGGGTATGGCTACACCTTC,CASSPLALGYGYTF
TRBV7-6,few,TRBJ2-1,TRBD1,TGTGCCAGCAGCCCTGGGACAGGGCCTTACAATGAGCAGTTCTTC,CASSPGTGPYNEQFF
TRBV2,NA,TRBJ1-1,NA,TGTGCCAGCGGGGAGTTGATCGTGCGGCGAGCTTTCTTT,CASGELIVRRAFF
TRBV7-9,NA,TRBJ2-2,NA,TGTGCCAGCAGCATCTCAGGGATCTCGGCTGCCGGGGAGCTGTTTTTT,CASSISGISAAGELFF
TRBV6-5,few,TRBJ1-3,NA,TGTGCCAGCAGTGGACCCTCACGGGGAAACACCATATATTTT,CASSGPSRGNTIYF
TRBV10-3,NA,TRBJ2-5,TRBD2,TGTGCCATTCGGACTAGCGGGAGCATGGGAGAGACCCAGTACTTC,CAIRTSGSMGETQYF
TRBV4-1,NA,TRBJ2-1,NA,TGCGCCAGCAGCCAAGTTATCGGGAGTAATAATGAGCAGTTCTTC,CASSQVIGSNNEQFF
TRBV23-1,NA,TRBJ2-5,NA,TGCGCCAGCAGTCAATCTGGGCTAGCGAGAGAGACCCAGTACTTC,CASSQSGLARETQYF
TRBV7-2,NA,TRBJ2-7,NA,TGTGCCAGCTCGGACTCTCCCGTCCGAGGCGAGCAGTACTTC,CASSDSPVRGEQYF
TRBV2,NA,TRBJ2-7,NA,TGTGCCAGCAGTGAAGCGGGCGAGGTAGGCTACGAGCAGTACTTC,CASSEAGEVGYEQYF
TRBV10-3,NA,TRBJ1-1,TRBD1,TGTGCCATCAGATTGACAGGGGCAACTGAAGCTTTCTTT,CAIRLTGATEAFF
TRBV2,NA,TRBJ1-1,NA,TGTGCCAGTAAACCGGGGGGGCTACCTGAAGCTTTCTTT,CASKPGGLPEAFF
TRBV21-1,NA,TRBJ2-7,NA,TGTGCCAGCAGCAAAGCGTCGACAGATTCAAGCTCCTACGAGCAGTACTTC,CASSKASTDSSSYEQYF
TRBV6-1,medium-sized,TRBJ1-5,TRBD1,TGTGCCAGCAACATCGGACAGGGCCTAAATCAGCCCCAGCATTTT,CASNIGQGLNQPQHF
TRBV19,NA,TRBJ1-1,TRBD1,TGTGCCAGTAGTGAATGGACAGGACGGTTTAGGGAAGCTTTCTTT,CASSEWTGRFREAFF
TRBV10-2,NA,TRBJ1-4,NA,TGCGCCAGCAGGGACCTCCTACCTAATGAAAAACTGTTTTTT,CASRDLLPNEKLFF
TRBV5-8,NA,TRBJ2-1,NA,TGTGCCAGCAGCTTGCTCAGGGTCCCTAACAATGAGCAGTTCTTC,CASSLLRVPNNEQFF
TRBV19,once,TRBJ2-2,NA,TGTGCCAGTAGTCTCAACACCGGGGAGCTGTTTTTT,CASSLNTGELFF
TRBV6-5,NA,TRBJ2-7,NA,TGTGCCAGCAGTTATAGCGCAGGGCAGAAGGAGCAGTACTTC,CASSYSAGQKEQYF
TRBV11-2,NA,TRBJ2-7,NA,TGTGCCAGCAGCTGGCGGCGGGGCTACGAGCAGTACTTC,CASSWRRGYEQYF
TRBV5-1,NA,TRBJ2-5,TRBD2,TGCGCCAGCAGCTTGGGGGCTAGCGGCGGCGAGACCCAGTACTTC,CASSLGASGGETQYF
TRBV2,NA,TRBJ2-7,NA,TGTGCCAGCCGGCAGGGGTCTTACGAGCAGTACTTC,CASRQGSYEQYF
TRBV30,NA,TRBJ1-1,NA,TGTGCCTGGAGAAGTGGCTTTAACACTGAAGCTTTCTTT,CAWRSGFNTEAFF
TRBV27,NA,TRBJ2-3,NA,TGTGCCAGCAGTTCCCGCGGCGCAGATACGCAGTATTTT,CASSSRGADTQYF
TRBV27,NA,TRBJ2-2,NA,TGTGCCAGCAGTCTACCCACCGGGGAGCTGTTTTTT,CASSLPTGELFF
TRBV6-5,NA,TRBJ2-1,NA,TGTGCCAGCAGGCCTGAAAGATACAATGAGCAGTTCTTC,CASRPERYNEQFF
TRBV7-9,few,TRBJ2-5,TRBD1,TGTGCCAGCAGCTCGCCGGGACAGGGGGCTTCCCAGTACTTC,CASSSPGQGASQYF
TRBV10-2,NA,TRBJ1-2,NA,TGCGCCAGCAGTGAATCCGGACAGAGATTCTATGGCTACACCTTC,CASSESGQRFYGYTF
TRBV5-1,NA,TRBJ2-4,NA,TGCGCCAGCAGCTTGGGATGGACCCAGGGAAAAAACATTCAGTACTTC,CASSLGWTQGKNIQYF
TRBV6-5,NA,TRBJ2-7,NA,TGTGCCAGCAGGGGTCCAAAATACGAGCAGTACTTC,CASRGPKYEQYF
TRBV5-4,NA,TRBJ1-1,NA,TGTGCCAGCACCCGGGGAGCTGAAGCTTTCTTT,CASTRGAEAFF
TRBV2,large,TRBJ2-7,TRBD2,TGTGCCAGCAGCCCAGCGGGAGGATTTGGCGAGCAGTACTTC,CASSPAGGFGEQYF
TRBV5-1,NA,TRBJ2-7,NA,TGCGCCAGCAGCCGGGATGGTCTCAGCTACGAGCAGTACTTC,CASSRDGLSYEQYF
TRBV13,NA,TRBJ1-6,NA,TGTGCCAGCAGCCCTCGACAGGAGCGCTCCTATAATTCACCCCTCCACTTT,CASSPRQERSYNSPLHF
TRBV5-1,NA,TRBJ2-1,NA,TGCGCCAGCAGCTTCGGGACGCCCCCTAACAATGAGCAGTTCTTC,CASSFGTPPNNEQFF
TRBV19,NA,TRBJ1-5,NA,TGTGCCAGTAGACAATACCTGGGAGGCAATCAGCCCCAGCATTTT,CASRQYLGGNQPQHF
TRBV6-5,NA,TRBJ2-7,TRBD2,TGTGCCAGCAGCCCAGCGGGAGGATTTGGCGAGCAGTACTTC,CASSPAGGFGEQYF
TRBV10-3,NA,TRBJ2-6,TRBD1,TGTGCCATCAGTGCGGTTGACAGGGCCGGGGCCAACGTCCTGACTTTC,CAISAVDRAGANVLTF
TRBV5-4,NA,TRBJ1-2,NA,TGTGACAGCAGCTTGCCGGGGGCGGACTATGGCTACACCTTC,CDSSLPGADYGYTF
TRBV19,few,TRBJ1-5,TRBD1,TGTGCCAGTAGTACTGGACAGGGCAATCAGCCCCAGCATTTT,CASSTGQGNQPQHF
TRBV28,NA,TRBJ2-5,NA,TGTGCCAGCAGATTAATTAGGAGGGCCTGGGGGCAAGAGACCCAGTACTTC,CASRLIRRAWGQETQYF
TRBV2,NA,TRBJ2-7,NA,TGTGCCAGCAGTTCCGTGAACGAGCAGTACTTC,CASSSVNEQYF
TRBV6-1,NA,TRBJ2-1,NA,TGTGCCAGCAGGGACTGGAGCGTCAATGAGCAGTTCTTC,CASRDWSVNEQFF
TRBV6-5,NA,TRBJ2-3,NA,TGTGCCAGCAGTTACAAGCGGTGGTACACAGATACGCAGTATTTT,CASSYKRWYTDTQYF
TRBV9,few,TRBJ2-3,TRBD2,TGTGCCAGCAGCGTAACGGCAGCGGGGTGGACAGATACGCAGTATTTT,CASSVTAAGWTDTQYF
TRBV5-6,NA,TRBJ1-5,NA,TGTGCCAGCAGCCCAGGGGACAATCAGCCCCAGCATTTT,CASSPGDNQPQHF
TRBV11-2,NA,TRBJ2-7,TRBD1,TGTGCCAGCAGCTTATTTCACCCCGGGACAGGAGAAACCTACGAGCAGTACTTC,CASSLFHPGTGETYEQYF
TRBV27,NA,TRBJ2-7,NA,TGTGCCAGCAAAGGGGGAGCAGGGATCTCCTACGAGCAGTACTTC,CASKGGAGISYEQYF
TRBV6-1,NA,TRBJ1-1,NA,TGTGCCAGCAGTGAATGGGGGGCTGAAGCTTTCTTT,CASSEWGAEAFF
TRBV27,NA,TRBJ1-1,TRBD1,TGTGCCAGCAGTTTACCCTCGACAGGGATGGGTGAAGCTTTCTTT,CASSLPSTGMGEAFF
TRBV11-2,NA,TRBJ2-1,NA,TGTGCCAGCAGCTCACACCCGGACGGAGAGCAGTTCTTC,CASSSHPDGEQFF
TRBV5-4,NA,TRBJ1-2,NA,TGTGCCAGCAGCTTGATCAGGGGAGTGGATGGCTACACCTTC,CASSLIRGVDGYTF